This entry is about one T cell receptor (beta chain). Its antigen is unidentified. Germline assignment: CDR1 DFQATT and CDR2 SNEGSKA (reference sequence). The CDR3 has 16 residues. The TRB cDNA libraries were prepared by 5' RACE with UMI labels. TCRdb reanalyzed the 5' RACE reads and collapses them to one entry per CDR3 protein, without DNA. The sample's table shows nearly 90,000 distinct CDR3 sequences. This record comes from a study of CXCR3-negative and CXCR3-positive naive CD8 T cells. Study at large: Sequencing brought in some 130 million TRB reads altogether, and each library got about 1.5 +/- 0.3 million. Findings of the study overall: Both naive subsets showed comparably high diversity, and memory CD8+ cells showed much lower diversity. Greater hydrophobicity was found in TRB CDR3s of CXCR3-positive naive cells than of CXCR3-negative naive cells.

The TCR sequence derives from a human donor in good health. Some clones in this sample may be carry-over from other donors' samples. The chain uses TRBV20-1 and TRBJ2-5. The specimen sequenced was naive CXCR3+ CD8+ T cells from blood. The subset here: CD45RO-CCR7+CD27+CD95- naive CD8+ T cells expressing CXCR3 (TNR3+). CDR3 sequence reads: CSARDLTSGDQETQYF.